A selection of T cell receptor beta chains follows, all from one sample in a study of control samples from healthy donors and cancer patients. This table comes from immunoSEQ multiplex PCR, and its TCRdb copy is limited to in-frame clones, with some not included. Counted here are more than 60,000 clones, 75% to 90% occurring once; the ten biggest clones make up approximately 8.8%. Sequenced: PBMCs. The receptors shown here come from a woman between 45 and 60 years old with colorectal cancer. Both conserved end residues are part of each CDR3. Fields, in order: clone size, V gene, CDR3 protein. Not every row has a clone size; where given, it reads once, few, many or a size class.

NA TRBV3-1/TRBV3-2 CASSQFFRTLGEQFF
NA TRBV7-8 CASSPQGNSPLHF
NA TRBV7-2 CASSLVGGLGTEAFF
NA TRBV30 CAWGGQGNSPLHF
few TRBV5-1 CASSLDGNYGYTF
few TRBV27 CASSGTINNEQFF
NA TRBV6-5 CASSPPRGRGEAFF
once TRBV7-9 CASSSQGLEAFF
NA TRBV28 CASSPGQGGTEAFF
NA TRBV29-1 CSVGANLDEKLFF
NA TRBV20-1 CSAPGGGELFF
NA TRBV6-5 CASSSNRGPLYGYTF
NA TRBV18 CASSLQLAGGHNEQFF
NA TRBV27 CASSLEGSPYNEQFF
NA TRBV5-1 CASSYQETQYF
NA TRBV2 CASSEVSRNQPQHF
NA TRBV19 CASSNTKGGKNTEAFF
NA TRBV6-5 CASSYVGRGGYNEQFF
NA TRBV5-3 CARSFDRGQLYNSPLHF
few TRBV3-1/TRBV3-2 CASSLGTVVTNEQFF
NA TRBV28 CASSSPGTTNEQFF
once TRBV13 CASSLTGNSYNEQFF
once TRBV4-1 CASSQDRTGAHYGYTF
NA TRBV5-1 CASRDRVTDTQYF
NA TRBV12-5 CASGLVGGNTEAFF
NA TRBV28 CASSYRPSSGNTIYF
NA TRBV30 CAWSRPGWQETQYF
NA TRBV4-3 CASSQALGTGNTGELFF
NA TRBV2 CASLRDRGSGANVLTF
NA TRBV5-4 CASSLDSDYYGYTF
NA TRBV14 CASSPPGQGFPEQFF
NA TRBV24-1 CATSDYGVSYNEQFF
few TRBV7-2 CASSPPTEVEETQYF
NA TRBV19 CASSEGGIQYF
NA TRBV10-1 CASSGREGGELFF
NA TRBV2 CASSEGPIGGPNYGYTF
few TRBV5-6 CASSFRDRGRGYGYTF